This T cell receptor beta chain is from a study of vaccination effects on CD4 cells after COVID-19. With more than 9 days of culture completed, CD4+ T cells were isolated. It was between March and December 2020 that the person had a SARS-CoV-2 infection confirmed by PCR. Two doses of either BNT162b2 or mRNA-1273 were given to each participant. About this clone itself: Its antigen is not known.

Only in-frame clones appear in the TCRdb table, and some are missing; sequencing was by immunoSEQ multiplex PCR. The data show 40,000 to 45,000 clones, with less than 85% seen just once and about 3.7% held by the top ten. Germline V gives CDR1 SGHAT, CDR2 FQNNGV. The ends were cut back, 1 base at V and 6 bases at J, with 10 bases in the middle. The CDR3 is 14 amino acids. The material sequenced was CD4+ T cells from PBMCs cultured without peptide, taken after COVID-19 vaccination. This TCR came from a human donor who had a prior SARS-CoV-2 infection. J is TRBJ2-4 and V is TRBV11-2; D unresolved. The chain's CDR3 is CASSLGSTLNIQYF. The CDR3 DNA reads as TGTGCCAGCAGCTTAGGCTCGACCCTAAACATTCAGTACTTC. Combining the CDR3 with reference TRBV11-2 and TRBJ2-4 gives the whole variable domain EAGVAQSPRYKIIEKRQSVAFWCNPISGHATLYWYQQILGQGPKLLIQFQNNGVVDDSQLPKDRFSAERLKGVDSTLKIQPAKLEDSAVYLCASSLGSTLNIQYFGAGTRLSVL.